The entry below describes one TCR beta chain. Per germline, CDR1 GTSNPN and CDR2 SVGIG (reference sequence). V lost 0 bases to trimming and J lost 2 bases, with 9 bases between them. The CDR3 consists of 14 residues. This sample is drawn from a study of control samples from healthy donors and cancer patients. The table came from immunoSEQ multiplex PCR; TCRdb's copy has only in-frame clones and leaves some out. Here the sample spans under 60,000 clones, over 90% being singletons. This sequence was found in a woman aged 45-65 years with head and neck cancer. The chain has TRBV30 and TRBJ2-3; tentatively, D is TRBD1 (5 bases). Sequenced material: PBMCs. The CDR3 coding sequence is TGTGCCTGGAGTGTAGACAGTGCCACAGATACGCAGTATTTT. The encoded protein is CAWSVDSATDTQYF. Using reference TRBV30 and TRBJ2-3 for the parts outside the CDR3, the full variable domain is SQTIHQWPATLVQPVGSPLSLECTVEGTSNPNLYWYRQAAGRGLQLLFYSVGIGQISSEVPQNLSASRPQDRQFILSSKKLLLSDSGFYLCAWSVDSATDTQYFGPGTRLTVL.